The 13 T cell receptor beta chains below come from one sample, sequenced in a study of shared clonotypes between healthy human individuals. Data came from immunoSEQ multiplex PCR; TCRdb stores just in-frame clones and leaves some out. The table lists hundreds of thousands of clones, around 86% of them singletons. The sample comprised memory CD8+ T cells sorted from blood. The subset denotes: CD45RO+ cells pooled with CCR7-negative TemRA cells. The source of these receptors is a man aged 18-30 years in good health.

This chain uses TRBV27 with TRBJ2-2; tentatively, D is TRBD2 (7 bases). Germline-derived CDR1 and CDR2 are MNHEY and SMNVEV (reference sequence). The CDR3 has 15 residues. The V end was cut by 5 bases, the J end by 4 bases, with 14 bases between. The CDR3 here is CASSPRGPTTGELFF. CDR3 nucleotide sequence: TGTGCCAGCAGTCCGCGGGGGCCGACCACCGGGGAGCTGTTTTTT.

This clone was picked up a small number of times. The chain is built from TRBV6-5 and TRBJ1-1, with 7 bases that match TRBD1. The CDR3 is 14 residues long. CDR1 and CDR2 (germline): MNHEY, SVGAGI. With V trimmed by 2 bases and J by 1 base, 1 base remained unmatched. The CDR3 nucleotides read TGTGCCAGCAGTTACCAGGGGGGGAACACTGAAGCTTTCTTT. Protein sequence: CASSYQGGNTEAFF.

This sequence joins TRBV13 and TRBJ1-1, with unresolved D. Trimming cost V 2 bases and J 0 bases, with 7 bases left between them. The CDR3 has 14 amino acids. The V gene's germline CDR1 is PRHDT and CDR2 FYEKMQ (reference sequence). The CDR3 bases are TGTGCCAGCAGCTTAATTGAACTGAACACTGAAGCTTTCTTT. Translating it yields CASSLIELNTEAFF.

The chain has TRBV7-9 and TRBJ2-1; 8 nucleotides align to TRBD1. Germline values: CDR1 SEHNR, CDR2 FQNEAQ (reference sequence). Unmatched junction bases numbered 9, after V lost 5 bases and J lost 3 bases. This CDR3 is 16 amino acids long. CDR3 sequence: CASSPNRGANYNEQFF. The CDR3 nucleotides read TGTGCCAGCAGCCCCAACAGGGGGGCTAACTACAATGAGCAGTTCTTC.

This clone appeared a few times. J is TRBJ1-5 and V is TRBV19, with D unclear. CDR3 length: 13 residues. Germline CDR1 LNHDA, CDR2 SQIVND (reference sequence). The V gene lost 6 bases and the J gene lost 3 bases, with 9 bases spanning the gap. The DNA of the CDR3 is TGTGCCAGTAGATACAGCGTCAATCAGCCCCAGCATTTT. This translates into CASRYSVNQPQHF.

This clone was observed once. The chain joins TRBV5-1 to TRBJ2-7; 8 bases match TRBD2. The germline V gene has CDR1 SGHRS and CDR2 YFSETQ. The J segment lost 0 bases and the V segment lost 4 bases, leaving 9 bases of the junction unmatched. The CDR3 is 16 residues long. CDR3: CASSISGVLSSYEQYF. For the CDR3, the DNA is TGCGCCAGCAGCATTAGCGGGGTACTGAGCTCCTACGAGCAGTACTTC.

The CDR3 region has the DNA TGCAGCGTTGAATCGGGCGAGGCTAGGAACACCGGGGAGCTGTTTTTT. Translating it yields CSVESGEARNTGELFF. The V and J genes are TRBV29-1 and TRBJ2-2, with D unclear. Trimming stripped 2 bases from V and 1 base from J, with 14 bases between. CDR3 size: 16 residues. Germline CDR1 is SQVTM and CDR2 is ANQGSEA.

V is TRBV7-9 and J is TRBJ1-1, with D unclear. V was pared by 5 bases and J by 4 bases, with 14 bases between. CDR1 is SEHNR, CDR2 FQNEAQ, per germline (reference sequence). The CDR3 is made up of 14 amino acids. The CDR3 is CASSLRGLGTEAFF. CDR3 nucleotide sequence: TGTGCCAGCAGCCTCCGGGGTTTGGGCACTGAAGCTTTCTTT.

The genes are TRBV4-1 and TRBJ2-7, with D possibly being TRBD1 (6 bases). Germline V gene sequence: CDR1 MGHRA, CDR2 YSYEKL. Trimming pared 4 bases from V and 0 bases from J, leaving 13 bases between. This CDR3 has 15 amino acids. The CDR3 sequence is CASSPTQGSSYEQYF. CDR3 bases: TGCGCCAGCAGCCCCACTCAGGGGAGCTCCTACGAGCAGTACTTC.

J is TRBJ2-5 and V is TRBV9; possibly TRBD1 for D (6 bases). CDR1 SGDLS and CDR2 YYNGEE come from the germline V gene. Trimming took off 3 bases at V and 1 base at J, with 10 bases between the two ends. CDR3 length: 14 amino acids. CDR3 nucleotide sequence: TGTGCCAGCAGCGGGACAGACCTCCAAGAGACCCAGTACTTC. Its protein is CASSGTDLQETQYF.

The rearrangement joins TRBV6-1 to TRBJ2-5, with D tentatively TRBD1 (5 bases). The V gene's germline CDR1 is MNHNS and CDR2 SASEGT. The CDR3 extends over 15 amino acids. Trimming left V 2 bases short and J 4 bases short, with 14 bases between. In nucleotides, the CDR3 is TGTGCCAGCAGTGAAATCGACAGCCAGCGAGAGACCCAGTACTTC. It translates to CASSEIDSQRETQYF.

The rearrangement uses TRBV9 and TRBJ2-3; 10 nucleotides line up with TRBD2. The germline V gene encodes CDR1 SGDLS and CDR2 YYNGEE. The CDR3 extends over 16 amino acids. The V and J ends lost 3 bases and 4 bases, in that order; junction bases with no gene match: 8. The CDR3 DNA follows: TGTGCCAGCAGCGCGTTAGCGGGAGGATGGGCAGATACGCAGTATTTT. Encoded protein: CASSALAGGWADTQYF.

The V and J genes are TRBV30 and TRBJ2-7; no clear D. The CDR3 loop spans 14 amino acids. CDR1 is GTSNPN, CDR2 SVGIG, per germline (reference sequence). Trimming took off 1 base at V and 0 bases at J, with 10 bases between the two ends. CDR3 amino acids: CAWSGIESSYEQYF. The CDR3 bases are TGTGCCTGGAGTGGAATCGAAAGCTCCTACGAGCAGTACTTC.